Below are 8 T cell receptor beta chains sequenced from a single sample in a study of T-cell memory formation after mild COVID-19. Via MiXCR, TCRdb re-called the 5' RACE reads, giving one row per CDR3 protein. Of 300,000 to 350,000 distinct CDR3 sequences listed, approximately 14% are singletons. The sequenced sample consisted of PBMCs or a T cell subset sorted from them (not recorded which). The receptors shown here come from a young man who had mild COVID-19 (a few samples of this study predate the infection). Cell type and time point are not known.

This clonotype was seen more than once but under ten times. V gene TRBV29-1 combines with J gene TRBJ2-1; the match to TRBD2 covers 12 bases. Germline V CDR1 and CDR2: SQVTM, ANQGSEA. The CDR3 sequence is 16 residues long. J lost 0 bases, V lost 8 bases, and 8 bases had no gene match. This CDR3 is CSTWTSGADSYNEQFF. The CDR3 region has the DNA TGCAGCACTTGGACTAGCGGGGCCGACTCCTACAATGAGCAGTTCTTC.

This clonotype was counted between two and nine times. The chain joins TRBV7-2 to TRBJ1-2; D is ambiguous. The germline gives CDR1 SGHTA, CDR2 FQGNSA. CDR3 size: 14 residues. The ends were cut back, 3 bases at V and 8 bases at J, with 16 bases in the middle. CDR3 in DNA: TGTGCCAGCAGCTTTCGAGATTTCTTAAAGGGCTACACCTTC. Protein product: CASSFRDFLKGYTF.

This clonotype was found a few times. This chain connects TRBV6-2 or TRBV6-3 to TRBJ2-7; D unclear. The CDR3 contains 16 residues. CDR1 is MNHEY, CDR2 SVGEGT, per germline. Trimming took 2 bases from V and 0 from J, leaving 14 bases between them. The CDR3 loop reads CASSYPPAVGSYEQYV. CDR3 nucleotides: TGTGCCAGCAGTTACCCACCGGCCGTGGGCTCCTACGAGCAGTACGTC.

This clonotype appeared a few times. The gene calls are TRBV7-2 and TRBJ2-7; 8 nucleotides align to TRBD1. The germline CDR1 and CDR2 sequences are SGHTA and FQGNSA. The ends lost 3 bases at V and 4 bases at J; junction bases unmatched: 2. The CDR3 loop spans 13 amino acids. In DNA form, the CDR3 reads TGTGCCAGCAGCTTTGACAGGGGTTACGAGCAGTACTTC. Amino acid sequence: CASSFDRGYEQYF.

In its sample, this clonotype was seen a few times. This chain links TRBV28 with TRBJ2-7; D gene unclear. CDR3 size: 13 residues. Germline values: CDR1 MDHEN, CDR2 SYDVKM. Trimming took 3 bases from V and 3 from J, leaving 9 bases between them. In nucleotides, the CDR3 is TGTGCCAGCAGTTTCCGAATGGGCTACGAGCAGTACTTC. Encoded protein: CASSFRMGYEQYF.

This clonotype showed up many times. V is TRBV20-1 and J is TRBJ2-1; 10 nucleotides agree with TRBD2. Trimming at V came to 5 bases and at J to 4 bases, leaving 14 bases not matched to a gene. This CDR3 is built from 17 residues. The germline V gene encodes CDR1 DFQATT and CDR2 SNEGSKA (reference sequence). The CDR3 protein is CSADPAGGMTSYNEQFF. In nucleotides, the CDR3 is TGCAGTGCTGACCCAGCGGGGGGGATGACTAGTTACAATGAGCAGTTCTTC.

This chain uses TRBV7-2 with TRBJ1-3; unclear D gene. The CDR3 sequence is 15 residues long. Germline V gene lookup returns CDR1 SGHTA and CDR2 FQGNSA. Trimming removed 2 bases from V and 1 base from J, with 9 bases in between. This CDR3 reads CASSLLGISGNTIYF. CDR3 DNA: TGTGCCAGCAGCTTATTGGGCATTTCTGGAAACACCATATATTTT. Complete variable domain (other parts from reference TRBV7-2 and TRBJ1-3): GAGVSQSPSNKVTEKGKDVELRCDPISGHTALYWYRQSLGQGLEFLIYFQGNSAPDKSGLPSDRFSAERTGGSVSTLTIQRTQQEDSAVYLCASSLLGISGNTIYFGEGSWLTVV.

This clonotype was counted a few times. This chain links TRBV20-1 with TRBJ1-2, with D tentatively TRBD1 (5 bases). V dropped 5 bases and J dropped 5 bases, with 12 bases sitting between them. Germline V gene sequence: CDR1 DFQATT, CDR2 SNEGSKA (reference sequence). This CDR3 has 12 amino acids. In nucleotides, the CDR3 is TGCAGTGCTGGCGACAGCCCTTATGGCTACACCTTC. Protein: CSAGDSPYGYTF.